This T cell receptor (beta chain) was recovered during a study of regulatory T cells in long-lasting Graves disease. Overall study findings and caveats: For persistent Graves' patients, TCR diversity was lower than for newly diagnosed ones. It was in persistent disease that TRBV28, TRBJ1-2 and TRBJ2-5 were favored.

Library construction for TCR beta used iRepertoire HTBI primers and Arm-PCR of CDR3 regions. Each CDR3 protein is one row after TCRdb ran MiXCR on the multiplex PCR reads. Counted here are some 340,000 distinct CDR3 sequences, approximately 25% occurring once; the ten biggest clones make up about 27%. For this clonotype: What it binds is unknown.

Looked up from germline, CDR1 is SGHRS and CDR2 is YFSETQ. Trimming removed 2 bases at V and 4 bases at J, with 15 bases between. This CDR3 has 15 residues. Stated time point: persistent/refractory GD, antithyroid drugs over 5 years with positive TRAb. RNA extracted from PBMCs served as the sequencing template. An endocrinology department in Xi'an, China, recruited the patients. The chain has TRBV5-1 and TRBJ1-1; D gene ambiguous. The receptor comes from a woman aged 40 to 55 with Graves disease. The input for sequencing was peripheral blood mononuclear cells (PBMCs), taken when the disease was refractory, from a patient treated with antithyroid drugs. The CDR3: CASSFGVLSSTEAFF. The CDR3 region has the DNA TGCGCCAGCAGCTTCGGGGTTTTGAGTAGCACTGAAGCTTTCTTT.